This paragraph covers one TCR beta chain sequence. The target antigen is unknown. This sample is drawn from a study of post-analysis software for immune sequencing data. Overall study: Secondary progressive, relapsing-remitting and progressive-relapsing multiple sclerosis were among the included disease courses.

Unique molecular identifiers were built into the TCR beta cDNA libraries. cDNA molecules numbering about 480,000 came from roughly 1.1 to 9.2 million T cells. MiXCR, applied by TCRdb to the PCR reads, yields one record per CDR3 protein. The table includes a few hundred thousand distinct CDR3 sequences, 30% to 45% detected once. The V gene's germline CDR1 is DFQATT and CDR2 SNEGSKA (reference sequence). The CDR3 totals 12 residues. V dropped 5 bases and J dropped 1 base, with 8 bases sitting between them. Study-level results: Controls had significantly higher normalized Chao1 diversity than multiple sclerosis patients. F measure showed strong co-clustering of same-batch samples. The five TRBV segments detected at higher frequency in patients than in controls included TRBV5-6, TRBV5-1 and TRBV20-1.

This receptor was taken from a girl between 2 and 10 years old with multiple sclerosis. Sample: blood. The chain recombines TRBV20-1 with TRBJ1-1, with D maybe TRBD1 (6 bases). The chain's CDR3 is CSALQGNTEAFF. The CDR3 DNA reads TGCAGTGCTTTACAGGGGAACACTGAAGCTTTCTTT.